Listed below are T cell receptor beta chains from one sample, sequenced in a study of cytomegalovirus exposure and HLA in healthy donors. Data came from immunoSEQ multiplex PCR; TCRdb stores just in-frame clones and leaves some out. The sample lists fewer than 200,000 clones, over 65% seen once, with about 7% in the top ten. Sequenced material: PBMCs. These receptors all stem from a man aged 35 to 55 in good health and CMV-seropositive. Each CDR3 is given with its conserved first and last residue. A D gene is named only where the DNA matches it firmly. Expanded clones get a size class; other rows say once, few or many, or leave the size out.

CDR3 DNA: TGTGCCAGCAGCTTAGTGGGGGACAGCGGTGGCTACACCTTC; CDR3 protein: CASSLVGDSGGYTF; J gene: TRBJ1-2; clone size: -; D gene: TRBD1; V gene: TRBV7-2
CDR3 DNA: TGTGCCAGCAGCCCGAGTGAAACGGTCGGCAATCAGCCCCAGCATTTT; CDR3 protein: CASSPSETVGNQPQHF; J gene: TRBJ1-5; clone size: -; D gene: -; V gene: TRBV4-2
CDR3 DNA: TGCGCCAGCAGCCAAGGCCCCGGACAGGGGGGGTACGAGCAGTACTTC; CDR3 protein: CASSQGPGQGGYEQYF; J gene: TRBJ2-7; clone size: few; D gene: TRBD1; V gene: TRBV4-3
CDR3 DNA: TGTGCCAGCAGCCTGGGACAGGGAGTAGTTGGTGGCTACACCTTC; CDR3 protein: CASSLGQGVVGGYTF; J gene: TRBJ1-2; clone size: many; D gene: TRBD1; V gene: TRBV6-5
CDR3 DNA: TGTGCCAGCAGTACATCGCCCATAACAGGGTCTGTGCGGACCGAAGCTTTCTTT; CDR3 protein: CASSTSPITGSVRTEAFF; J gene: TRBJ1-1; clone size: -; D gene: -; V gene: TRBV27
CDR3 DNA: TGTGCCAGCAGCCCCGGGACAGGGGGCGTCGAGCAGTACTTC; CDR3 protein: CASSPGTGGVEQYF; J gene: TRBJ2-7; clone size: -; D gene: TRBD1; V gene: TRBV7-9
CDR3 DNA: TGTGCCAGCACCTTTATCGATGAGCAGTTCTTC; CDR3 protein: CASTFIDEQFF; J gene: TRBJ2-1; clone size: few; D gene: -; V gene: TRBV6-6
CDR3 DNA: TGTGCCAGCAACGACGGGAGCATTACCTACGAGCAGTACTTC; CDR3 protein: CASNDGSITYEQYF; J gene: TRBJ2-7; clone size: -; D gene: -; V gene: TRBV9
CDR3 DNA: TGTGCCAGCAGCTACCGACAGGGGGCCCAGTATTTT; CDR3 protein: CASSYRQGAQYF; J gene: TRBJ2-3; clone size: -; D gene: TRBD1; V gene: TRBV7-3
CDR3 DNA: TGCGCCAGCAGCTTCCCAGGGGTAGCGGGGGGGTCGAGCTCCTACAATGAGCAGTTCTTC; CDR3 protein: CASSFPGVAGGSSSYNEQFF; J gene: TRBJ2-1; clone size: -; D gene: TRBD2; V gene: TRBV5-1
CDR3 DNA: TGTGCCAGCAGCGTCACAGGGAACACTGAAGCTTTCTTT; CDR3 protein: CASSVTGNTEAFF; J gene: TRBJ1-1; clone size: -; D gene: -; V gene: TRBV9
CDR3 DNA: TGCGCCAGCAGCGAGGGACTAGCGGGGGGTCCCCAAACCTACGAGCAGTACTTC; CDR3 protein: CASSEGLAGGPQTYEQYF; J gene: TRBJ2-7; clone size: -; D gene: TRBD2; V gene: TRBV5-1
CDR3 DNA: TGTGCCAGCAGCATCCGCCCCGGGGGTGTGGGGACTAATGAAAAACTGTTTTTT; CDR3 protein: CASSIRPGGVGTNEKLFF; J gene: TRBJ1-4; clone size: -; D gene: -; V gene: TRBV9
CDR3 DNA: TGTGCCAGTAGTATCCCGGGACAGACTAATTCACCCCTCCACTTT; CDR3 protein: CASSIPGQTNSPLHF; J gene: TRBJ1-6; clone size: -; D gene: TRBD1; V gene: TRBV19
CDR3 DNA: TGCGCCAGCAGCCATCAGGGGGGTCGGGGTGAAGCTTTCTTT; CDR3 protein: CASSHQGGRGEAFF; J gene: TRBJ1-1; clone size: -; D gene: TRBD1; V gene: TRBV4-1
CDR3 DNA: TGCGCCAGCAGCCAAGATCAGTCACACATTGGTTCGATCTATGGCTACACCTTC; CDR3 protein: CASSQDQSHIGSIYGYTF; J gene: TRBJ1-2; clone size: -; D gene: -; V gene: TRBV4-3
CDR3 DNA: TGTGCCAGCAGCGGGGGGGGGAAGAGCACAGATACGCAGTATTTT; CDR3 protein: CASSGGGKSTDTQYF; J gene: TRBJ2-3; clone size: -; D gene: TRBD2; V gene: TRBV5-6
CDR3 DNA: TGTGCCAGCAGCGTAGGGGGGCTGGGATCTGGAAACACCATATATTTT; CDR3 protein: CASSVGGLGSGNTIYF; J gene: TRBJ1-3; clone size: -; D gene: -; V gene: TRBV9
CDR3 DNA: TGTGCCAGCAGCTTCCCTACTAGCGGAGAGAACACCGGGGAGCTGTTTTTT; CDR3 protein: CASSFPTSGENTGELFF; J gene: TRBJ2-2; clone size: -; D gene: TRBD2; V gene: TRBV7-2
CDR3 DNA: TGTGCCAGCAGCCTCGGGACTAGTCGGTTTGGCGAGCAGTACTTC; CDR3 protein: CASSLGTSRFGEQYF; J gene: TRBJ2-7; clone size: -; D gene: TRBD2; V gene: TRBV9
CDR3 DNA: TGTGCCAGCAGCGTAGCCGGGGGGTATGCTGGAAACACCATATATTTT; CDR3 protein: CASSVAGGYAGNTIYF; J gene: TRBJ1-3; clone size: -; D gene: -; V gene: TRBV9
CDR3 DNA: TGTGCCAGCAGCTTAATACAGGGAAGGACTGAAGCTTTCTTT; CDR3 protein: CASSLIQGRTEAFF; J gene: TRBJ1-1; clone size: -; D gene: -; V gene: TRBV7-8
CDR3 DNA: TGTGCCAGTACCCCCGGGCAGGGGATCTATGGCTACACCTTC; CDR3 protein: CASTPGQGIYGYTF; J gene: TRBJ1-2; clone size: -; D gene: -; V gene: TRBV19
CDR3 DNA: TGTGCCCTCCGTCAGCGGCCGAACACCGGGGAGCTGTTTTTT; CDR3 protein: CALRQRPNTGELFF; J gene: TRBJ2-2; clone size: once; D gene: -; V gene: TRBV30
CDR3 DNA: TGCGCCAGCAGCCAAGATACAGGGTTTAACTATGGCTACACCTTC; CDR3 protein: CASSQDTGFNYGYTF; J gene: TRBJ1-2; clone size: -; D gene: -; V gene: TRBV4-3
CDR3 DNA: TGTGCCTGGAGTGTCCCGGGGGGGGGTTACGAGCAGTACTTC; CDR3 protein: CAWSVPGGGYEQYF; J gene: TRBJ2-7; clone size: once; D gene: TRBD2; V gene: TRBV30
CDR3 DNA: TGTGCCAGCATCCTGGCGGGGTCGATGAACACTGAAGCTTTCTTT; CDR3 protein: CASILAGSMNTEAFF; J gene: TRBJ1-1; clone size: -; D gene: -; V gene: TRBV5-6
CDR3 DNA: TGCGCCAGCAGCCAAGCTACAGGGGTTAGCACGGGGGGGGAAAAACTGTTTTTT; CDR3 protein: CASSQATGVSTGGEKLFF; J gene: TRBJ1-4; clone size: -; D gene: TRBD1; V gene: TRBV4-3
CDR3 DNA: TGTGCCAGCACAGACAGGGGGCGAGAGACCCAGTACTTC; CDR3 protein: CASTDRGRETQYF; J gene: TRBJ2-5; clone size: -; D gene: TRBD1; V gene: TRBV2
CDR3 DNA: TGTGCCAGCAGCGTAGAGGCAGGGGGAGCCTACGAGCAGTACTTC; CDR3 protein: CASSVEAGGAYEQYF; J gene: TRBJ2-7; clone size: -; D gene: TRBD1; V gene: TRBV9
CDR3 DNA: TGTGCCAGCAGCCAACGAACGGCAGGGGGCGGAGATACGCAGTATTTT; CDR3 protein: CASSQRTAGGGDTQYF; J gene: TRBJ2-3; clone size: -; D gene: TRBD1; V gene: TRBV4-2
CDR3 DNA: TGTGCCAGCAGTTCCGGGACAGTAACTTCACCCCTCCACTTT; CDR3 protein: CASSSGTVTSPLHF; J gene: TRBJ1-6; clone size: -; D gene: TRBD1; V gene: TRBV7-3
CDR3 DNA: TGTGCCAGCAGCGCTACAGGGTCCGTGACCCAGTACTTC; CDR3 protein: CASSATGSVTQYF; J gene: TRBJ2-5; clone size: -; D gene: -; V gene: TRBV13
CDR3 DNA: TGCGCCAGCAGCTTGCTACCCCCCCCGGGGGACGAGACCCAGTACTTC; CDR3 protein: CASSLLPPPGDETQYF; J gene: TRBJ2-5; clone size: -; D gene: -; V gene: TRBV5-1
CDR3 DNA: TGTGCCAGCAGCCTAGTACGCAGGGTCACGTATGGCTACACCTTC; CDR3 protein: CASSLVRRVTYGYTF; J gene: TRBJ1-2; clone size: once; D gene: -; V gene: TRBV13
CDR3 DNA: TGTGCCTGGGACCCGGGACTTAACTTTGGGACTGGAAACACCATATATTTT; CDR3 protein: CAWDPGLNFGTGNTIYF; J gene: TRBJ1-3; clone size: once; D gene: -; V gene: TRBV30
CDR3 DNA: TGTGCCAGCAGCTTATGGGCGGGGGGGATCGGCGAGCAGTACTTC; CDR3 protein: CASSLWAGGIGEQYF; J gene: TRBJ2-7; clone size: -; D gene: TRBD2; V gene: TRBV13
CDR3 DNA: TGTGCCAGCAGCCCCCGGGACAACTCCTACGAGCAGTACTTC; CDR3 protein: CASSPRDNSYEQYF; J gene: TRBJ2-7; clone size: -; D gene: -; V gene: TRBV11-3
CDR3 DNA: TGTGCCAGCAGTTTAAGGGGGCATGGCTACACCTTC; CDR3 protein: CASSLRGHGYTF; J gene: TRBJ1-2; clone size: once; D gene: TRBD1; V gene: TRBV27
CDR3 DNA: TGCAGCGTTGAATTTGGCGGAGGTACTGAAGCTTTCTTT; CDR3 protein: CSVEFGGGTEAFF; J gene: TRBJ1-1; clone size: few; D gene: -; V gene: TRBV29-1
CDR3 DNA: TGTGCCAGCAGGGCGACAGGGAGCTCTGGAAACACCATATATTTT; CDR3 protein: CASRATGSSGNTIYF; J gene: TRBJ1-3; clone size: -; D gene: TRBD1; V gene: TRBV2
CDR3 DNA: TGTGCCAGCAGCAGAGGGGGACCCCCGAACAATGAGCAGTTCTTC; CDR3 protein: CASSRGGPPNNEQFF; J gene: TRBJ2-1; clone size: once; D gene: -; V gene: TRBV7-3
CDR3 DNA: TGCGCCAGCAGCTTGGGGGGGGACTACGAGCAGTACTTC; CDR3 protein: CASSLGGDYEQYF; J gene: TRBJ2-7; clone size: -; D gene: -; V gene: TRBV5-1
CDR3 DNA: TGTGCCAGCAGTAACCTAGGAGATTTTGAAGCTTTCTTT; CDR3 protein: CASSNLGDFEAFF; J gene: TRBJ1-1; clone size: -; D gene: -; V gene: TRBV6-5
CDR3 DNA: TGTGCCACCAACACTCGGACTAGCGTCAATGAGCAGTTCTTC; CDR3 protein: CATNTRTSVNEQFF; J gene: TRBJ2-1; clone size: -; D gene: TRBD2; V gene: TRBV15
CDR3 DNA: TGTGCCAGCTCCCCCCAGGCAGTGTCCTCCTACGAGCAGTACTTC; CDR3 protein: CASSPQAVSSYEQYF; J gene: TRBJ2-7; clone size: -; D gene: -; V gene: TRBV6-5
CDR3 DNA: TGTGCCAGTAGTATAGTATCCCGTAGACTAGCGATGTTCACCAGCAATGAGCAGTTCTTC; CDR3 protein: CASSIVSRRLAMFTSNEQFF; J gene: TRBJ2-1; clone size: -; D gene: TRBD2; V gene: TRBV19
CDR3 DNA: TGCGCCAGCAGCCTGGACAGTTTTAATTCACCCCTCCACTTT; CDR3 protein: CASSLDSFNSPLHF; J gene: TRBJ1-6; clone size: -; D gene: -; V gene: TRBV5-1
CDR3 DNA: TGTGCCAGCAGTCCCCGGGGGGGTGGGGGTTCACCCCTCCACTTT; CDR3 protein: CASSPRGGGGSPLHF; J gene: TRBJ1-6; clone size: -; D gene: -; V gene: TRBV27
CDR3 DNA: TGTGCCAGCAGCTTCCCCGGGGGGATGTACAATGAGCAGTTCTTC; CDR3 protein: CASSFPGGMYNEQFF; J gene: TRBJ2-1; clone size: -; D gene: TRBD2; V gene: TRBV7-2
CDR3 DNA: TGTGCCAGCAGCCCACGACAGGGGGGCCCCTACGAGCAGTACTTC; CDR3 protein: CASSPRQGGPYEQYF; J gene: TRBJ2-7; clone size: -; D gene: TRBD1; V gene: TRBV11-2
CDR3 DNA: TGCGCCAGCAGCACAACCGGACAGCGACACACCGGGGAGCTGTTTTTT; CDR3 protein: CASSTTGQRHTGELFF; J gene: TRBJ2-2; clone size: -; D gene: -; V gene: TRBV5-1